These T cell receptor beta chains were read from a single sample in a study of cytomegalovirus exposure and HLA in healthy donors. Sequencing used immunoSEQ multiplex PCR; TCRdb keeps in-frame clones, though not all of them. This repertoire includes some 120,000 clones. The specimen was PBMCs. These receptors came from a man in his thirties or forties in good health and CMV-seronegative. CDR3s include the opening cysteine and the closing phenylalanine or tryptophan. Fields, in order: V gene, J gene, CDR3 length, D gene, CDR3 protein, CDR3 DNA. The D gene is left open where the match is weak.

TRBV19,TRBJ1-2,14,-,CASSTLGGAGGYTF,TGTGCCAGTAGTACCCTCGGCGGGGCTGGTGGCTACACCTTC
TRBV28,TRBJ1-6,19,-,CASSFPPFYRGRNNSPLHF,TGTGCCAGCAGTTTCCCCCCCTTTTATAGGGGAAGAAATAATTCACCCCTCCACTTT
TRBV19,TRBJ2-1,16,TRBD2,CASSILAGGGSNEQFF,TGTGCCAGTAGTATTTTGGCTGGGGGGGGGAGTAATGAGCAGTTCTTC
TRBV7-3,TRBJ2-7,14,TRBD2,CASSRLAGEGEQYF,TGTGCCAGCAGCCGACTAGCGGGTGAGGGGGAGCAGTACTTC
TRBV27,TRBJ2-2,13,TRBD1,CAVVKGATGELFF,TGTGCCGTAGTGAAGGGGGCGACCGGGGAGCTGTTTTTT
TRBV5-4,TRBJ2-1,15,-,CASSLDSLLYNEQFF,TGTGCCAGCAGCTTGGACAGTCTTTTGTACAATGAGCAGTTCTTC
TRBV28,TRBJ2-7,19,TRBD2,CARLPRDGPRLAGVYEQYF,TGTGCCAGACTGCCGAGGGACGGACCAAGACTAGCGGGAGTATATGAGCAGTACTTC
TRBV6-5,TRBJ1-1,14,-,CASSRPQGQTEAFF,TGTGCCAGCAGTCGGCCCCAGGGGCAGACTGAAGCTTTCTTT
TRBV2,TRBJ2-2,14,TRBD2,CASSVFGGDGELFF,TGTGCCAGCAGTGTGTTCGGGGGGGACGGGGAGCTGTTTTTT
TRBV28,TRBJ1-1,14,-,CASSRGGRDTEAFF,TGTGCCAGCAGCCGCGGGGGACGGGACACTGAAGCTTTCTTT
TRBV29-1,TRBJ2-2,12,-,CSVEEMGRELFF,TGCAGCGTTGAAGAGATGGGCCGGGAGCTGTTTTTT
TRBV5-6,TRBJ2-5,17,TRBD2,CASTPGLAGGGRETQYF,TGTGCCAGCACCCCAGGGTTGGCGGGAGGTGGGAGAGAGACCCAGTACTTC
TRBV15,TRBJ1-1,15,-,CATSRDSGLGTEAFF,TGTGCCACCAGCAGAGATTCGGGGTTGGGCACTGAAGCTTTCTTT
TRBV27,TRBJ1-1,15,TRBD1,CASSSYKTGSTEAFF,TGTGCCAGCAGTTCCTATAAGACAGGGAGTACTGAAGCTTTCTTT
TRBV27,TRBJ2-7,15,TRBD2,CASSLEAGNPHEQYF,TGTGCCAGCAGTTTAGAAGCGGGAAACCCTCACGAGCAGTACTTC